This TCR beta chain was observed in a study of shared clonotypes between healthy human individuals. Trimming took off 2 bases at V and 1 base at J, with 14 bases between the two ends. CDR1 and CDR2 from the germline V gene are MDHEN and SYDVKM. The CDR3 has 16 residues. Some clones are missing from TCRdb's copy, which holds only in-frame ones; the method was immunoSEQ multiplex PCR. The sample holds almost 750,000 clones, over 55% seen once. Sequences were obtained from memory CD4+ T cells sorted from blood. The subset: CD45RA-negative fraction. The chain links TRBV28 to TRBJ2-5, with a possible D match to TRBD1 (6 bases). This receptor was identified in a woman in her 30s in good health. CDR3 protein: CASSLRGFGLQETQYF. CDR3 DNA sequence: TGTGCCAGCAGTTTAAGGGGGTTCGGCCTCCAAGAGACCCAGTACTTC.